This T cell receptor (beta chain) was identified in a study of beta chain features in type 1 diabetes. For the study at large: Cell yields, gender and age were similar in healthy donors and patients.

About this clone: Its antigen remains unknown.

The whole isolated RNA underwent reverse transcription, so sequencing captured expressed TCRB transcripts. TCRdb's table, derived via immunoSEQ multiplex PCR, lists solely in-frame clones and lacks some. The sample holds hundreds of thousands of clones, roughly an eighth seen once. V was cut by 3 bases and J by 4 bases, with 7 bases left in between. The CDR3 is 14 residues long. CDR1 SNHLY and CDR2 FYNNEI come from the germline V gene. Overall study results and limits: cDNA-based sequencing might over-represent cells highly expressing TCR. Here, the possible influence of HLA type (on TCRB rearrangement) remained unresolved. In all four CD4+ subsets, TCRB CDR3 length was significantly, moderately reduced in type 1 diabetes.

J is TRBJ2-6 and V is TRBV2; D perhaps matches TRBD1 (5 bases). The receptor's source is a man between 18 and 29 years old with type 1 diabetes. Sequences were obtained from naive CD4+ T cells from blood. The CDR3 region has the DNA TGTGCCAGCAGTGATTGGACAGGGGCCAACGTCCTGACTTTC. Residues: CASSDWTGANVLTF. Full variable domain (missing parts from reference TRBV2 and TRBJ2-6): EPEVTQTPSHQVTQMGQEVILRCVPISNHLYFYWYRQILGQKVEFLVSFYNNEISEKSEIFDDQFSVERPDGSNFTLKIRSTKLEDSAMYFCASSDWTGANVLTFGAGSRLTVL.